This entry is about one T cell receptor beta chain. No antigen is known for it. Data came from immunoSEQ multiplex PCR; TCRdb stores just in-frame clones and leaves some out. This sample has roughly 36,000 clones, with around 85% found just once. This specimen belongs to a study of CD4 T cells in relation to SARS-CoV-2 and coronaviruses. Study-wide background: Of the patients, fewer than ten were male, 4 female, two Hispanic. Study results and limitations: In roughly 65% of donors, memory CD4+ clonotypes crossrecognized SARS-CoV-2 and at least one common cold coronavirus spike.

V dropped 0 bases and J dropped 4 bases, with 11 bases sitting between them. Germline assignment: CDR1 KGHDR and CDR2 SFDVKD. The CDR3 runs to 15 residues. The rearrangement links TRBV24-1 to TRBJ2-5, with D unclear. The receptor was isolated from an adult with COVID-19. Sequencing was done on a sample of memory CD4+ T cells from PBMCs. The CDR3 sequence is CATSDLRDLGETQYF. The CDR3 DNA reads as TGTGCCACCAGTGATTTGAGGGATTTGGGAGAGACCCAGTACTTC.